This TCR beta chain was captured in a study of CD8+ T cells in alopecia areata. General study findings and limits: Alphabeta T cells residing in normal skin are also sequenced in scalp samples.

Trimming took 2 bases from V and 0 from J; bases not matched to a gene: 5. Germline CDR1 GTSNPN, CDR2 SVGIG (reference sequence). The CDR3 is 15 residues long. Four or five patients' CD4+ populations were sorted into CD25+CD127- cells. Obtained from alopecia areata patients were lesional scalp punch biopsies along with peripheral blood. Extracted from the samples, RNA was reverse transcribed into cDNA to serve as the sequencing template. Produced via immunoSEQ multiplex PCR; TCRdb's table is partial and in-frame only. The table has around 19,000 clones, 60% to 70% seen once; the top ten hold less than 5.5%. Turning to this clone: The target antigen is unknown.

Sequencing was performed on CD4+ Tregs sorted from blood. The chain uses TRBV30 and TRBJ2-7, with 9 bases matching TRBD2. This TCR came from a human donor with alopecia areata. This chain's CDR3 is CAWSPLAGASYEQYF. DNA of the CDR3: TGTGCCTGGAGTCCATTAGCGGGAGCCTCCTACGAGCAGTACTTC.